This record concerns one T cell receptor (beta chain) sequence. Trimming removed 0 bases at V and 13 bases at J, with 16 bases between. Looked up from germline, CDR1 is LGHDT and CDR2 is YNNKEL (reference sequence). This CDR3 region has 15 residues. The record originates from a study of blood T cell repertoires in COVID-19. Produced via immunoSEQ multiplex PCR; TCRdb's table is partial and in-frame only. The sample shows some 210,000 clones, more than 75% of them seen only once. Sample: PBMCs or T cells enriched from blood (not recorded which). The chain uses TRBV3-1 (or the pseudogene TRBV3-2) and TRBJ2-6; D not resolved. The clonotype comes from a man aged 25-40 years with acute COVID-19. CDR3 DNA: TGTGCCAGCAGCCAAGATGAGCGTGCCAGAGAGGTCCTGACTTTC. Its protein product is CASSQDERAREVLTF.